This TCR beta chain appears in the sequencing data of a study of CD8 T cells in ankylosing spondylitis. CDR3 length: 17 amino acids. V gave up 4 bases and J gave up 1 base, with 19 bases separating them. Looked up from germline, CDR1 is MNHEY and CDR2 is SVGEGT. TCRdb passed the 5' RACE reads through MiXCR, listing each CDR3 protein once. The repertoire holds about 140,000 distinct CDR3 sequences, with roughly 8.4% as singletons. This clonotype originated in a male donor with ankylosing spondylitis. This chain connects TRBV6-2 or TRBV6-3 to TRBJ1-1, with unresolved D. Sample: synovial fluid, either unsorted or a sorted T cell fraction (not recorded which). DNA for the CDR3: TGTGCCAGCAGTTCCCCTGGCAGGACCCGTAGGAACACTGAAGCTTTCTTT. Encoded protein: CASSSPGRTRRNTEAFF.